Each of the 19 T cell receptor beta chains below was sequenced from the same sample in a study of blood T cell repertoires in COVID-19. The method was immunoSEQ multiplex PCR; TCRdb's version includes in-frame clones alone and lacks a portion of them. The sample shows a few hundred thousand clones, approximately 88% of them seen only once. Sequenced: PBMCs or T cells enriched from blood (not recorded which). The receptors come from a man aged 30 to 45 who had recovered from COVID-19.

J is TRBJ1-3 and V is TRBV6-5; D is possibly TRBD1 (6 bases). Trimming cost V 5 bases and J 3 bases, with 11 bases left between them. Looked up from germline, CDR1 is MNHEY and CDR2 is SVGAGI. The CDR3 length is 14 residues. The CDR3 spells CASSPEGDGNTIYF. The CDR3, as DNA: TGTGCCAGCAGTCCAGAGGGGGATGGAAACACCATATATTTT.

The chain's CDR3 is CASTMTAYSNQPQHF. CDR3 nucleotides: TGTGCCAGCACCATGACAGCTTATAGCAATCAGCCCCAGCATTTT. The chain joins TRBV28 to TRBJ1-5, with a tentative D call TRBD1 (5 bases). Trimming cost V 7 bases and J 0 bases, with 13 bases left between them. Germline assignment: CDR1 MDHEN and CDR2 SYDVKM. This CDR3 spans 15 amino acids.

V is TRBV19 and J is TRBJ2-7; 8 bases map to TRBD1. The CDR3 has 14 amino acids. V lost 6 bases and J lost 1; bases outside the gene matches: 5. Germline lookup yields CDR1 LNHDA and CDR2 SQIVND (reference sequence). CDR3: CASRRRDRSYEQYF. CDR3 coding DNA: TGTGCCAGTAGAAGAAGGGACAGGTCCTACGAGCAGTACTTC.

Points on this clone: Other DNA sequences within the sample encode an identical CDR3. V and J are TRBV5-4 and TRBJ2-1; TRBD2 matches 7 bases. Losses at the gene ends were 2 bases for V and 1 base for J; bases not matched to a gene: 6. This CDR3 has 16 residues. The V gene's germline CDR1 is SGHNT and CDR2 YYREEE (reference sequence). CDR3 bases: TGTGCCAGCAGCTTAGGCGGGGGAGGGTCCTACAATGAGCAGTTCTTC. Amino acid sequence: CASSLGGGGSYNEQFF. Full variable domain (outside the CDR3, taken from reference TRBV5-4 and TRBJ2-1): ETGVTQSPTHLIKTRGQQVTLRCSSQSGHNTVSWYQQALGQGPQFIFQYYREEENGRGNFPPRFSGLQFPNYSSELNVNALELDDSALYLCASSLGGGGSYNEQFFGPGTRLTVL.

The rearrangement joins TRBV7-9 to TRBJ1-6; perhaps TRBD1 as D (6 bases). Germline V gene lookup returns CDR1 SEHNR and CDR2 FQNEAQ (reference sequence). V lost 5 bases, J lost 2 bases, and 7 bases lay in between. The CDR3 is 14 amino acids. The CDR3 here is CASSPGAYNSPLHF. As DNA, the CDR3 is TGTGCCAGCAGCCCAGGGGCCTATAATTCACCCCTCCACTTT.

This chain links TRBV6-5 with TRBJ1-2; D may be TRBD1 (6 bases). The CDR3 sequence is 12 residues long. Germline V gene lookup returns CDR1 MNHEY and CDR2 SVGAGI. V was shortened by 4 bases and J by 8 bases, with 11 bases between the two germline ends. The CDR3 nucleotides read TGTGCCAGCAGTTCGACAGGACAGGGCTACACCTTC. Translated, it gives CASSSTGQGYTF.

The CDR3 sequence: CASSEFGIRGSYANTGELFF. CDR3 bases: TGTGCCAGCAGTGAATTTGGTATTAGGGGTTCATACGCGAACACCGGGGAGCTGTTTTTT. The J gene is TRBJ2-2, the V gene TRBV2; possible D gene TRBD1, 5 bases. Trimming removed 2 bases from V and 0 bases from J, with 22 bases in between. The CDR3 extends over 20 amino acids. Germline V gene lookup returns CDR1 SNHLY and CDR2 FYNNEI.

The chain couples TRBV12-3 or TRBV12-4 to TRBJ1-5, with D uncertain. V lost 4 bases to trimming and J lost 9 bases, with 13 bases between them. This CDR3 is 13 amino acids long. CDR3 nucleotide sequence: TGTGCCAGCAGTTCCATTACAGAGACGCCCCAGCATTTT. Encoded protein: CASSSITETPQHF.

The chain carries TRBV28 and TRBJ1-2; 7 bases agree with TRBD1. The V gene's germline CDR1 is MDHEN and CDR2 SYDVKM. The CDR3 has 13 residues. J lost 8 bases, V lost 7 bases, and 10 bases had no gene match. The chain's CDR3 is CASTLNRGRGYTF. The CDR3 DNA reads TGTGCCAGCACCCTAAACAGGGGTCGGGGCTACACCTTC.

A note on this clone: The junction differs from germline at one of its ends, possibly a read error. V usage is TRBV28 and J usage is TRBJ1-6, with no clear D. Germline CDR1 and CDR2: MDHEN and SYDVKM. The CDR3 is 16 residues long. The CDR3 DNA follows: TGTGCCAGCAGTCCCTTAGAAAGGAGCTATTATTCACCCCTCCACTTT. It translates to CASSPLERSYYSPLHF.

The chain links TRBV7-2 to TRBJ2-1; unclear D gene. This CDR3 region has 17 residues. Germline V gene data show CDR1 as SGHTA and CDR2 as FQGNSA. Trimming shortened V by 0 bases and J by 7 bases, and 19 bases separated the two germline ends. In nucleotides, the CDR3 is TGTGCCAGCAGCTTAGCCCCTGTGACTGGCGGTGGGAATGAGCAGTTCTTC. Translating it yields CASSLAPVTGGGNEQFF.

Written as DNA, the CDR3 is TGTGCCAGCAGCCCTCGACAGGGTCTTTCTACCCAGAACACTGAAGCTTTCTTT. Translated, it gives CASSPRQGLSTQNTEAFF. The gene calls are TRBV11-2 and TRBJ1-1, with TRBD1 identical over 7 bases. After removal of 5 bases from V and 1 base from J, the junction contained 16 bases not matched to a gene. The CDR3 covers 18 residues. CDR1 SGHAT and CDR2 FQNNGV come from the germline V gene.

As DNA, the CDR3 is TGTGCCAGCAGCTCGGACAGGGTAAATTCACCCCTCCACTTT. Translation: CASSSDRVNSPLHF. The chain couples TRBV28 to TRBJ1-6; 8 bases are a match to TRBD1. This CDR3 contains 14 residues. Germline lookup yields CDR1 MDHEN and CDR2 SYDVKM. Germline trimming cut 6 bases from V and 7 bases from J; bases unmatched to any gene: 5.

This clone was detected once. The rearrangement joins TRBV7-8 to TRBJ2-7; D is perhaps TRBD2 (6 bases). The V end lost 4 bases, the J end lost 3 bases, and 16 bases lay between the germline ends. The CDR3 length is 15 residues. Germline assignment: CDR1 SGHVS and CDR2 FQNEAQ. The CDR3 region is CASSYQGGVDYEQYF. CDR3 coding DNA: TGTGCCAGCAGCTACCAAGGAGGGGTTGACTACGAGCAGTACTTC.

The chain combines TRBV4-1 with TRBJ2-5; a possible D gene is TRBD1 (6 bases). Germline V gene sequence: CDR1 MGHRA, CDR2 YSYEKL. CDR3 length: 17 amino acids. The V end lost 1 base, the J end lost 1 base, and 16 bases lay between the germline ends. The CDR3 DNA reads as TGCGCCAGCAGCCAAGGGGTTGGCAGGGGAGTCCAAGAGACCCAGTACTTC. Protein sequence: CASSQGVGRGVQETQYF.

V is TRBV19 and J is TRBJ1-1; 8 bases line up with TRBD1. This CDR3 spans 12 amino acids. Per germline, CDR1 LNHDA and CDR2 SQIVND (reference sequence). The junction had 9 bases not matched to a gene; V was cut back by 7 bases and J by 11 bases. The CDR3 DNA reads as TGTGCCAGTAAAGGACAGGGCGTTTGGGCTTTCTTT. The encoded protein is CASKGQGVWAFF. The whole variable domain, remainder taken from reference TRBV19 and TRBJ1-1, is DGGITQSPKYLFRKEGQNVTLSCEQNLNHDAMYWYRQDPGQGLRLIYYSQIVNDFQKGDIAEGYSVSREKKESFPLTVTSAQKNPTAFYLCASKGQGVWAFFGQGTRLTVV.

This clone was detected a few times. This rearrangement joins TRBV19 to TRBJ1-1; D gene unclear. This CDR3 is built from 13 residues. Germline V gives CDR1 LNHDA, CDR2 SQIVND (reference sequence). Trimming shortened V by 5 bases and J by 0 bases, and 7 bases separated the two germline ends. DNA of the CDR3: TGTGCCAGTAGTCCAACATTGAACACTGAAGCTTTCTTT. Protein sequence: CASSPTLNTEAFF.

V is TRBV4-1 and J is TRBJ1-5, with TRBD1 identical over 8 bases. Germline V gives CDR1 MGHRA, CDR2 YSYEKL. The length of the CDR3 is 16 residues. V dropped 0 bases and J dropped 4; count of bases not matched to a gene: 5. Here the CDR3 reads CASSQESTGGNQPQHF. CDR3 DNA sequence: TGCGCCAGCAGCCAAGAGAGCACAGGGGGAAATCAGCCCCAGCATTTT.

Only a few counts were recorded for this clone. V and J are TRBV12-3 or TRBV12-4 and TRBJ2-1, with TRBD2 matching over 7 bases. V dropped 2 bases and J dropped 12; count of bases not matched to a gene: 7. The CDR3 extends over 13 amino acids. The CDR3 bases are TGTGCCAGCAGTTTATCCGGGGGGATTGGGCAGTTCTTC. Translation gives CASSLSGGIGQFF.